This TCR beta chain was observed in a study of cytomegalovirus exposure and HLA in healthy donors. Germline loops: CDR1 KGHSH, CDR2 LQKENI. The CDR3 loop spans 11 amino acids. Trimming cost V 5 bases and J 4 bases, with 4 bases left between them. Measured with immunoSEQ multiplex PCR; TCRdb has only the in-frame clones, and not every one. Altogether hundreds of thousands of clones are present, around 87% being singletons, with the ten largest covering approximately 2%. From the roughly 110-subject validation cohort, which was separate from the roughly 680-subject first cohort, the donors were drawn. This TCR was sampled from a woman younger than 30 in good health and CMV-seropositive. This chain joins TRBV18 and TRBJ2-3; D remains unclear. The sample comprised PBMCs. DNA of the CDR3: TGTGCCAGCTCAGGCCCAGATACGCAGTATTTT. Protein product: CASSGPDTQYF.